The 27 T cell receptor beta chains listed next were all sequenced from one sample in a study of T cell changes during pregnancy in multiple sclerosis. TCRdb's table, derived via immunoSEQ multiplex PCR, lists solely in-frame clones and lacks some. The sample lists about 44,000 clones, about 96% occurring once. The sequences come from peripheral blood, collected in the second trimester of pregnancy. These TCRs come from a female donor with multiple sclerosis, enrolled in a pregnancy study.

This clone was picked up a small number of times. This chain joins TRBV5-1 and TRBJ2-1, with 7 bases matching TRBD2. Germline CDR1 reads SGHRS; CDR2 reads YFSETQ. Trimming took 0 bases from V and 0 from J; bases not matched to a gene: 0. This CDR3 spans 15 amino acids. CDR3 in DNA: TGCGCCAGCAGCTTGGAGCGGGGCTCCTACAATGAGCAGTTCTTC. This encodes CASSLERGSYNEQFF.

V usage is TRBV7-3 and J usage is TRBJ2-7; 8 bases agree with TRBD2. The CDR3 is 15 residues long. J gave up 5 bases and V 5 bases, and 11 bases lay outside the gene matches. Germline CDR1 and CDR2: SGHTA and FQGTGA. CDR3 protein: CASSPGGRMANEQYF. CDR3 nucleotide sequence: TGTGCCAGCAGCCCGGGGGGGCGAATGGCGAACGAGCAGTACTTC.

The chain links TRBV7-9 to TRBJ2-3; 11 bases match TRBD1. Germline V lookup: CDR1 SEHNR, CDR2 FQNEAQ (reference sequence). V lost 3 bases to trimming and J lost 4 bases; unmatched junction nucleotides: 6. The CDR3 runs to 16 residues. CDR3 in amino acids: CASSFRTGGWSDTQYF. DNA of the CDR3: TGTGCCAGCAGCTTCCGGACAGGGGGCTGGTCAGATACGCAGTATTTT.

This clone was seen a single time. The chain couples TRBV20-1 to TRBJ2-1, with 8 positions matching TRBD2. The CDR3 length is 11 residues. Germline CDR1 DFQATT, CDR2 SNEGSKA (reference sequence). Trimming at V came to 6 bases and at J to 16 bases, leaving 11 bases not matched to a gene. CDR3 DNA sequence: TGCAGTGCCACCCCTGGGACTAGTCGCTTCTTC. The encoded protein is CSATPGTSRFF.

This clone was seen more than once but under ten times. The CDR3 here is CASSIAGETQYF. The CDR3 DNA is TGTGCCAGTAGTATAGCAGGGGAGACCCAGTACTTC. The chain uses TRBV19 and TRBJ2-5; possibly TRBD1 for D (5 bases). The CDR3 covers 12 residues. Looked up from germline, CDR1 is LNHDA and CDR2 is SQIVND (reference sequence). Between the trimmed V and J ends, which lost 1 base and 5 bases, there was a span of 5 bases. Drawing the rest from reference TRBV19 and TRBJ2-5, the complete variable domain is DGGITQSPKYLFRKEGQNVTLSCEQNLNHDAMYWYRQDPGQGLRLIYYSQIVNDFQKGDIAEGYSVSREKKESFPLTVTSAQKNPTAFYLCASSIAGETQYFGPGTRLLVL.

The chain combines TRBV9 with TRBJ2-1; D not certain. This CDR3 has 13 residues. V lost 0 bases to trimming and J lost 8 bases, with 9 bases between them. CDR1 is SGDLS and CDR2 is YYNGEE in the germline V gene. The CDR3: CASSVAPGDEQFF. The CDR3 DNA reads as TGTGCCAGCAGCGTAGCCCCGGGTGATGAGCAGTTCTTC.

The V call is TRBV6-6, the J call TRBJ2-7; TRBD2 is a possible D gene (5 bases). Trimming removed 5 bases at V and 2 bases at J, with 10 bases between. The germline V gene encodes CDR1 MNHNY and CDR2 SVGAGI (reference sequence). This CDR3 has 13 amino acids. CDR3 loop: CASSATGTYEQYF. CDR3 DNA sequence: TGTGCCAGCAGTGCCACCGGGACCTACGAGCAGTACTTC.

This chain's CDR3 is CASSVSGSGNTIYF. The CDR3 DNA reads TGTGCCAGCAGCGTATCCGGCTCTGGAAACACCATATATTTT. The rearrangement uses TRBV9 and TRBJ1-3; D remains unclear. The CDR3 totals 14 residues. CDR1 and CDR2 from the germline V gene are SGDLS and YYNGEE. Trimming removed 1 base from V and 0 bases from J, with 5 bases in between.

V usage is TRBV27 and J usage is TRBJ1-1, with D perhaps matching TRBD1 (6 bases). Germline values: CDR1 MNHEY, CDR2 SMNVEV (reference sequence). The CDR3 consists of 16 residues. With 5 bases removed from V and 5 bases from J, the gap between germline ends came to 21 bases. The CDR3 spells CASSPAPGRGRTEAFF. The DNA for the CDR3 is TGTGCCAGCAGTCCTGCCCCGGGCAGGGGCAGGACTGAAGCTTTCTTT.

The chain couples TRBV19 to TRBJ1-2; tentatively, D is TRBD1 (6 bases). Germline loops: CDR1 LNHDA, CDR2 SQIVND (reference sequence). The CDR3 is 15 amino acids. V was clipped by 2 bases and J by 2 bases, with 12 bases between them. The CDR3 sequence: CASSIPGTGNYGYTF. The CDR3 coding sequence is TGTGCCAGTAGTATACCCGGAACAGGGAACTATGGCTACACCTTC.

This clone appeared once. The genes are TRBV6-5 and TRBJ2-7, with TRBD2 matching over 8 bases. The CDR3 runs 13 residues. The germline CDR1 and CDR2 sequences are MNHEY and SVGAGI. V was pared by 6 bases and J by 3 bases, with 4 bases of the junction left unmatched. The CDR3: CASSWAGGYEQYF. The CDR3 region has the DNA TGTGCCAGCAGCTGGGCGGGGGGCTACGAGCAGTACTTC.

This clone was seen more than once but under ten times. The chain carries TRBV4-1 and TRBJ2-7, with TRBD2 as a possible D gene (6 bases). This CDR3 region has 16 residues. The V end was cut by 4 bases, the J end by 0 bases, with 16 bases between. Per the germline V gene, CDR1 is MGHRA and CDR2 is YSYEKL. Written as DNA, the CDR3 is TGCGCCAGCAGCCTTTCAAGGGAGGCTTACTCCTACGAGCAGTACTTC. This gives the protein CASSLSREAYSYEQYF.

This clone was observed once. The chain has TRBV5-1 and TRBJ1-5; D is possibly TRBD1 (6 bases). The V and J ends lost 0 bases and 2 bases respectively, with 9 bases between them. The CDR3 length is 15 residues. The germline V gene has CDR1 SGHRS and CDR2 YFSETQ. In DNA, the CDR3 is TGCGCCAGCAGCTTGGATGGGGGCCGCAATCAGCCCCAGCATTTT. Its translation: CASSLDGGRNQPQHF.

The genes are TRBV5-6 and TRBJ2-1; TRBD2 aligns across 7 bases. Germline CDR1 and CDR2: SGHDT and YYEEEE. CDR3 size: 15 residues. V lost 4 bases, J lost 7 bases, and 11 bases stayed unmatched. CDR3: CASSPTSQPGNEQFF. The DNA for the CDR3 is TGTGCCAGCAGCCCGACTAGCCAACCTGGGAATGAGCAGTTCTTC.

This clone has just one count. The chain has TRBV28 and TRBJ2-7; no clear D gene. Trimming removed 7 bases from V and 4 bases from J, with 14 bases in between. Germline V gene sequence: CDR1 MDHEN, CDR2 SYDVKM. This CDR3 is 13 amino acids long. CDR3 amino acids: CASTATKPYEQYF. For the CDR3, the DNA is TGTGCCAGCACGGCGACAAAACCTTACGAGCAGTACTTC.

This clone was observed a few times. The CDR3 bases are TGTGCCAGCAGCTTAGATAGGCAGGGTGGTGAAGCTTTCTTT. Amino acid sequence: CASSLDRQGGEAFF. The V and J genes are TRBV11-2 and TRBJ1-1; the D gene is possibly TRBD1 (5 bases). The CDR3 is 14 residues long. Trimming removed 0 bases at V and 7 bases at J, with 12 bases between. The germline V gene has CDR1 SGHAT and CDR2 FQNNGV.

The V gene is TRBV30, the J gene TRBJ2-3; tentative D call: TRBD1 (5 bases). The CDR3 runs 15 residues. The germline V gene has CDR1 GTSNPN and CDR2 SVGIG (reference sequence). V lost 0 bases, J lost 0 bases, and 10 bases lay in between. CDR3 region: CAWSVGARSTDTQYF. The CDR3 bases are TGTGCCTGGAGTGTAGGGGCTAGAAGCACAGATACGCAGTATTTT.

The CDR3 here is CASSSEGPHQPQHF. As DNA, the CDR3 is TGTGCCAGTAGCAGTGAGGGCCCCCATCAGCCCCAGCATTTT. V usage is TRBV19 and J usage is TRBJ1-5; the D is unclear. This CDR3 is 14 amino acids long. The germline V gene encodes CDR1 LNHDA and CDR2 SQIVND (reference sequence). Trimming took off 6 bases at V and 5 bases at J, with 14 bases between the two ends.

V is TRBV7-2 and J is TRBJ1-4; possible D gene TRBD1, 5 bases. Germline CDR1 is SGHTA and CDR2 is FQGNSA. CDR3 size: 13 residues. Deletions cut 11 bases from V and 5 bases from J, with 15 bases between. The CDR3 nucleotides are TGTGCCTCAAGGGCAGGGCCGAATGAAAAACTGTTTTTT. Its protein is CASRAGPNEKLFF.

J is TRBJ2-7 and V is TRBV25-1; D gene uncertain. Trimming took off 7 bases at V and 2 bases at J, with 15 bases between the two ends. Germline CDR1 and CDR2: MGHDK and SYGVNS. The CDR3 is 14 amino acids. The CDR3 spells CASTSVSPPYEQYF. CDR3 nucleotide sequence: TGTGCCAGCACGTCGGTATCCCCTCCCTACGAGCAGTACTTC.

The chain is built from TRBV30 and TRBJ1-5, with D perhaps matching TRBD1 (5 bases). The germline gives CDR1 GTSNPN, CDR2 SVGIG (reference sequence). The V and J ends lost 1 base and 9 bases respectively, with 10 bases between them. There are 12 residues in the CDR3. The CDR3 region has the DNA TGTGCCTGGAGTGCAGGGCCCGGGCCCCAGCATTTT. Translating it yields CAWSAGPGPQHF.

The CDR3 nucleotides read TGTGCCACCAGCAGAGCTGGGCAGGTCCGCTATGGCTACACCTTC. Translated: CATSRAGQVRYGYTF. The genes are TRBV15 and TRBJ1-2; D remains unclear. CDR1 is LNHNV and CDR2 is YYDKDF in the germline V gene (reference sequence). The CDR3 loop spans 15 amino acids. V was trimmed by 1 base and J by 4 bases, leaving 13 bases between them.

The CDR3, as DNA: TGCGCCAGCAGCCCCGGGACAGGGCCCACAGATACGCAGTATTTT. It translates to CASSPGTGPTDTQYF. The V gene is TRBV4-1, the J gene TRBJ2-3, with TRBD1 matching 9 bases. The CDR3 length is 15 residues. CDR1 is MGHRA and CDR2 is YSYEKL in the germline V gene. V was pared by 4 bases and J by 2 bases, with 4 bases of the junction left unmatched.

V and J are TRBV7-2 and TRBJ1-2; 8 bases line up with TRBD1. The J segment lost 4 bases and the V segment lost 5 bases, leaving 12 bases of the junction unmatched. The CDR3 covers 16 residues. Germline CDR1 SGHTA, CDR2 FQGNSA. CDR3: CASSPGHRTGLYGYTF. The CDR3, as DNA: TGTGCCAGCAGCCCAGGCCACAGGACAGGGCTCTATGGCTACACCTTC.

The chain links TRBV7-9 to TRBJ1-1; TRBD1 matches at 7 bases. The CDR3 is made up of 12 amino acids. Germline values: CDR1 SEHNR, CDR2 FQNEAQ (reference sequence). Trimming at V came to 4 bases and at J to 7 bases, leaving 3 bases not matched to a gene. CDR3: CASSSTGNEAFF. The DNA of the CDR3 is TGTGCCAGCAGCTCGACAGGGAATGAAGCTTTCTTT.

The rearrangement links TRBV10-3 to TRBJ2-3; 10 nucleotides align to TRBD1. After removal of 0 bases from V and 8 bases from J, the junction contained 11 bases not matched to a gene. CDR3 length: 17 amino acids. CDR1 is ENHRY, CDR2 SYGVKD, per germline. The CDR3 DNA reads TGTGCCATCAGTGAGTCCTTCGGGACAGGGGAAAAGGGTACGCAGTATTTT. This codes for CAISESFGTGEKGTQYF.

V gene TRBV28 combines with J gene TRBJ2-1; weak D call: TRBD2 (6 bases). This CDR3 is 20 amino acids long. The V gene lost 2 bases and the J gene lost 0 bases, with 23 bases spanning the gap. CDR1 is MDHEN, CDR2 SYDVKM, per germline. CDR3 DNA sequence: TGTGCCAGCAGTTTAGGCGGAGGAGGGTTGCGGTCTCGCTCCTACAATGAGCAGTTCTTC. Translation: CASSLGGGGLRSRSYNEQFF. The variable domain in full, completed from reference TRBV28 and TRBJ2-1, reads DVKVTQSSRYLVKRTGEKVFLECVQDMDHENMFWYRQDPGLGLRLIYFSYDVKMKEKGDIPEGYSVSREKKERFSLILESASTNQTSMYLCASSLGGGGLRSRSYNEQFFGPGTRLTVL.